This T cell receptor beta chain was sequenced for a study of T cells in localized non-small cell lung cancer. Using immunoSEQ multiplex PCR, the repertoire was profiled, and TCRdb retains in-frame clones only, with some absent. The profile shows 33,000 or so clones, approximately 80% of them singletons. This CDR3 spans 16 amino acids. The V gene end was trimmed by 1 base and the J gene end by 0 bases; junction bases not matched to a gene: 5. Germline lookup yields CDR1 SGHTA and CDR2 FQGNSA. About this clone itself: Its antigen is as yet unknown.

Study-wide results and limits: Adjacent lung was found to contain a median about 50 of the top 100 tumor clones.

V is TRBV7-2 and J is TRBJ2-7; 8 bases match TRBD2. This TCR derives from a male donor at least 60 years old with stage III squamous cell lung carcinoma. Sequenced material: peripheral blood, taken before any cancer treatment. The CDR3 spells CASSLVAGGGSYEQYF. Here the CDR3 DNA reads TGTGCCAGCAGCTTAGTTGCGGGAGGAGGCTCCTACGAGCAGTACTTC. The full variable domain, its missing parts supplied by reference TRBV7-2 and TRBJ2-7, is GAGVSQSPSNKVTEKGKDVELRCDPISGHTALYWYRQSLGQGLEFLIYFQGNSAPDKSGLPSDRFSAERTGGSVSTLTIQRTQQEDSAVYLCASSLVAGGGSYEQYFGPGTRLTVT.